This T cell receptor (beta chain) was sequenced for a study of identical twins. The CDR3 sequence is 15 residues long. The V gene lost 0 bases and the J gene lost 4 bases, with 12 bases spanning the gap. Germline V CDR1 and CDR2: MGHDK, SYGVNS. TCRdb re-analysed the 5' RACE reads in MiXCR, keeping a single row per CDR3 protein. The sample carries approximately 190,000 distinct CDR3 sequences, more than 15% recorded once. This sample also belongs to another study, concerning T cells expressing NK-cell markers.

The clonotype originates from a woman under 30 in good health. The sequencing sample was made of CD8+ T cells sorted from blood. V and J are TRBV25-1 and TRBJ1-1, with D possibly matching TRBD1 (6 bases). Here the CDR3 DNA reads TGTGCCAGCAGTGAATACACGGGGGCAGTCACTGAAGCTTTCTTT. Residues: CASSEYTGAVTEAFF.